The subject of this entry is one T cell receptor (beta chain). Its antigen is undetermined. This entry is derived from a study of multiple sclerosis patients with progressive multifocal leukoencephalopathy. The protocol was immunoSEQ multiplex PCR, while the TCRdb copy is restricted to in-frame clones and leaves out a portion. The sample lists 25,000 to 35,000 clones; over 85% were seen once. Regarding the study as a whole: It is unclear whether the findings reflect JC virus infection or general immunocompromise.

Described time point: more than five months of natalizumab therapy. At 6 months of natalizumab came T1, and at 12 months came T2. The TCR originated in a human donor with multiple sclerosis. The material was PBMCs, obtained from a patient treated with natalizumab.

CDR3 sequence: CASSSEAAGAAEQYF. As DNA, the CDR3 is TGTGCCAGCAGCTCCGAGGCCGCAGGGGCGGCCGAGCAGTACTTC. The chain employs TRBV11-1 and TRBJ2-7; TRBD1 might be the D (6 bases). Germline CDR1 and CDR2: SGHAT and FQDESV (reference sequence). The CDR3 runs 15 residues. V lost 4 bases and J lost 6, with 19 bases in between.